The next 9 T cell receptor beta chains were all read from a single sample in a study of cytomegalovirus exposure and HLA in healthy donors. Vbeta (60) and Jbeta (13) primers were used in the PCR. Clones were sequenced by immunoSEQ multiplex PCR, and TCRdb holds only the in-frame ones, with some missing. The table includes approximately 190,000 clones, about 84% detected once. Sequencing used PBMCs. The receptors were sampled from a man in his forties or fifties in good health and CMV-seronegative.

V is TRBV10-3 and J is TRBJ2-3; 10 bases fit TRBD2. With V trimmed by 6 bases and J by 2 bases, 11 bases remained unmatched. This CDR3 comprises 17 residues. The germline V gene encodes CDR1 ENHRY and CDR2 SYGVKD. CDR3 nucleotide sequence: TGTGCCATCAGAAGGGGTAGCGGGGGGAAAACCACAGATACGCAGTATTTT. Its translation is CAIRRGSGGKTTDTQYF.

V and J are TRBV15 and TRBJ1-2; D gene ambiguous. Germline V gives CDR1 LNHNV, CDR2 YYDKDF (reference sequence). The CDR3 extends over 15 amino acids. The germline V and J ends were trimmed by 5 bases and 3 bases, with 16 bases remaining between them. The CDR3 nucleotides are TGTGCCACCAGCCCAAGCGGACGGCTAGACTATGGCTACACCTTC. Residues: CATSPSGRLDYGYTF.

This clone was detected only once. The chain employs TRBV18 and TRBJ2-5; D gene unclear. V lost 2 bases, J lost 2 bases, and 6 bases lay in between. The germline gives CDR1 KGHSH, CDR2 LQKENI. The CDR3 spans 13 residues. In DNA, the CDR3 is TGTGCCAGCTCACCAGCGCCACAAGAGACCCAGTACTTC. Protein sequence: CASSPAPQETQYF.

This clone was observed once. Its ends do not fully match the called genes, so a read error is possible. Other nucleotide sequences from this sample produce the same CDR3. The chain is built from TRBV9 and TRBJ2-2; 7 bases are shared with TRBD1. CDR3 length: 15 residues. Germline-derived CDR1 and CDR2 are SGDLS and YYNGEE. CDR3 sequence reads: CASSVGQGDTGELFF. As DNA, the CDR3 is TGTGCCAGCAGCGTAGGACAGGGTGACACTGGGGAGCTGTTTTTT.

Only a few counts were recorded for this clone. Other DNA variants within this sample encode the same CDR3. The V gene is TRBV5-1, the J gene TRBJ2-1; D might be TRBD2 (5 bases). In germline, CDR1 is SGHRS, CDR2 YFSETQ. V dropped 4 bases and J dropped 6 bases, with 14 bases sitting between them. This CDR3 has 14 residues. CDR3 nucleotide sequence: TGCGCCAGCAGCCTAACCGGACTCCCCAATGAGCAGTTCTTC. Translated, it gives CASSLTGLPNEQFF.

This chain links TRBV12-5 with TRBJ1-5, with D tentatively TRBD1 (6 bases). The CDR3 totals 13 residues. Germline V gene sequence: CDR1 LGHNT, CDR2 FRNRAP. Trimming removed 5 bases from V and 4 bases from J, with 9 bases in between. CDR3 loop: CASGRTANQPQHF. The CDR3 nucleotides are TGTGCTAGTGGTCGGACAGCTAATCAGCCCCAGCATTTT.

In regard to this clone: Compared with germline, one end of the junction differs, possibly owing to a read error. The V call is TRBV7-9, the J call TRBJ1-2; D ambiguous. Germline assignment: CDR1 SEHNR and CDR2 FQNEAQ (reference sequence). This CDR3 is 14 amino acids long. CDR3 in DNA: TGTTCCAGCAGCTTAGTCCGAGCTAACTATGGCTACACCTTC. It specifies CSSSLVRANYGYTF.

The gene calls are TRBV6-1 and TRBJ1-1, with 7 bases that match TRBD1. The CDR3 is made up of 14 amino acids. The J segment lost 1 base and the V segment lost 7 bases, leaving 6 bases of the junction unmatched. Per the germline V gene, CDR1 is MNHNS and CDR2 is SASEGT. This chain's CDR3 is CASTSDRANTEAFF. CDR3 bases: TGTGCCAGCACGTCCGACAGGGCGAACACTGAAGCTTTCTTT.

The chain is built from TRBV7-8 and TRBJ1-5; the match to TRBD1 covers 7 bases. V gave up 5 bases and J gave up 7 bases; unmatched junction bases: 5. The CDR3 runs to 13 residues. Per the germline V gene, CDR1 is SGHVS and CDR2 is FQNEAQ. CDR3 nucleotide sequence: TGTGCCAGCAGCCCTGACAGGGACCAGCCCCAGCATTTT. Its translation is CASSPDRDQPQHF.